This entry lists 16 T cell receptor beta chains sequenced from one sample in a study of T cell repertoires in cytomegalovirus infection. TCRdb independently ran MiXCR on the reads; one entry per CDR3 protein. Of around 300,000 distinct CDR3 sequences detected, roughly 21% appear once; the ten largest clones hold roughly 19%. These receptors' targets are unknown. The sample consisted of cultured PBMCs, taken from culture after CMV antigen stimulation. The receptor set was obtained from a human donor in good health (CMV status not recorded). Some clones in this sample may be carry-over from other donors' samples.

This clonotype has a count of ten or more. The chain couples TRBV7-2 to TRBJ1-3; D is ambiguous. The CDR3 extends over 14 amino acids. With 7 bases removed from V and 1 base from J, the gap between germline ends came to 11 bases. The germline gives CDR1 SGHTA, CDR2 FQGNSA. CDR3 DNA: TGTGCCAGCAACGAACGGGGTTCTGGAAACACCATATATTTT. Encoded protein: CASNERGSGNTIYF.

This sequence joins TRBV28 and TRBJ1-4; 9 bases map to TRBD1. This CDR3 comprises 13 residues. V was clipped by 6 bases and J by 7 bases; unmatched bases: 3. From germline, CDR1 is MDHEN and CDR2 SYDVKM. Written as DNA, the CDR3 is TGTGCCAGCAGGACAGGGGGGGGTGAAAAACTGTTTTTT. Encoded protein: CASRTGGGEKLFF.

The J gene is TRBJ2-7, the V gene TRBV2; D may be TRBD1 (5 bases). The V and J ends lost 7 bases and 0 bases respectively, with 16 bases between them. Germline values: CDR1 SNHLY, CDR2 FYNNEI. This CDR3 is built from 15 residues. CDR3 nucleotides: TGTGCCAGCAAACAGGCAGCCCCTAACTCCTACGAGCAGTACTTC. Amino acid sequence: CASKQAAPNSYEQYF.

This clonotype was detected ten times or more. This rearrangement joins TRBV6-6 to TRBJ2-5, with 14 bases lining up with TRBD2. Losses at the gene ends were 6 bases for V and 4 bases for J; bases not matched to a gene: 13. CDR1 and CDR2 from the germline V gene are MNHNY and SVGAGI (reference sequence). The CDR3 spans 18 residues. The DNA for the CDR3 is TGTGCCAGCAGACCGGCGCAGGGGACTAGCGGGAGTACAGAGACCCAGTACTTC. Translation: CASRPAQGTSGSTETQYF.

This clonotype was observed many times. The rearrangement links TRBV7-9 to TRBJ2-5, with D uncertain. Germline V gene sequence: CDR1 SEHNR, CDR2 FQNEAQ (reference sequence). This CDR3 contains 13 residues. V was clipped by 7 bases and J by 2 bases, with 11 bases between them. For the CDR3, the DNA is TGTGCCAGCACCCCCGCCCTACAAGAGACCCAGTACTTC. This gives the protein CASTPALQETQYF.

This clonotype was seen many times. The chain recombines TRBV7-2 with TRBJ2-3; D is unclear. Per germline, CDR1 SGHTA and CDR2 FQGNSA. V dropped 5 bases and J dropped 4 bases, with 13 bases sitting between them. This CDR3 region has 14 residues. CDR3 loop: CASSPLETADTQYF. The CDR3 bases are TGTGCCAGCAGCCCACTCGAGACGGCAGATACGCAGTATTTT.

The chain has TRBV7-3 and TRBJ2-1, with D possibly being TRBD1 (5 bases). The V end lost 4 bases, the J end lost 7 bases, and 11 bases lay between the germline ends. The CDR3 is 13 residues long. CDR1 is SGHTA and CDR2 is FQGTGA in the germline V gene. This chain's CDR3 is CASSSDIWNEQFF. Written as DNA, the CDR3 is TGTGCCAGCAGCTCGGACATTTGGAATGAGCAGTTCTTC.

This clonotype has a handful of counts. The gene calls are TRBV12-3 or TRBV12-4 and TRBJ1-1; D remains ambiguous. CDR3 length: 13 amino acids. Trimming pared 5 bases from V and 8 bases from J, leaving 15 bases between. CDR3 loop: CASSLNVAGEAFF. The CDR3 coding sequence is TGTGCCAGCAGTCTAAATGTAGCCGGAGAAGCTTTCTTT.

In DNA form, the CDR3 reads TGTGCCAGCAGCGGTGCGGGGAGCATTGAAGCTTTCTTT. Its protein is CASSGAGSIEAFF. The chain links TRBV7-9 to TRBJ1-1, with D hard to call. Germline CDR1 reads SEHNR; CDR2 reads FQNEAQ (reference sequence). This CDR3 contains 13 residues. V was trimmed by 5 bases and J by 7 bases, leaving 14 bases between them.

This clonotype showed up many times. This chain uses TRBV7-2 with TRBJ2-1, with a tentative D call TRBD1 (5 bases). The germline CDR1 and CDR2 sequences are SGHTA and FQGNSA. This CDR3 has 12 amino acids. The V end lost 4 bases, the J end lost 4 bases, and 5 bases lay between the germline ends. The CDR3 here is CASSYRYNEQFF. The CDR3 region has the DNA TGTGCCAGCAGCTACAGGTACAATGAGCAGTTCTTC.

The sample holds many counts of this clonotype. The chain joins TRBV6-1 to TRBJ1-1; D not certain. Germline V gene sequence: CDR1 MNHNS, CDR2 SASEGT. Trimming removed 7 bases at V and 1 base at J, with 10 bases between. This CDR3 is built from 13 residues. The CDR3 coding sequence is TGTGCCAGCAAGGGCCCAGCGAACACTGAAGCTTTCTTT. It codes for CASKGPANTEAFF.

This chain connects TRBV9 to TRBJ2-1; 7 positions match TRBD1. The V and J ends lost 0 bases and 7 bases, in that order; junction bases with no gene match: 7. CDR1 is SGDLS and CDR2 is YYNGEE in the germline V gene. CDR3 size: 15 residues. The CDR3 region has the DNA TGTGCCAGCAGCGTAGAGGGGGCGCGCCAGAATGAGCAGTTCTTC. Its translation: CASSVEGARQNEQFF.

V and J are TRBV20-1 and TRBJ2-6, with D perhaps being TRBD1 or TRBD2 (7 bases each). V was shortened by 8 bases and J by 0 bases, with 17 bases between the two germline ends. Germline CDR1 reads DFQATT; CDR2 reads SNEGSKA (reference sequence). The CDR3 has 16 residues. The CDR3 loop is CSPGGQIPSGANVLTF. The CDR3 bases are TGCAGTCCGGGGGGACAGATCCCCTCTGGGGCCAACGTCCTGACTTTC.

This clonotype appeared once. The CDR3, as DNA: TGTGCCAGCAGCTTAGGGCTGCAGCAGTTCTTC. Its translation is CASSLGLQQFF. This chain connects TRBV7-2 to TRBJ2-1; D gene unclear. The CDR3 is 11 amino acids. Germline assignment: CDR1 SGHTA and CDR2 FQGNSA. Trimming cost V 1 base and J 11 bases, with 6 bases left between them.

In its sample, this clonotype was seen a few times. This chain's CDR3 is CASSLALAQETQYF. Here the CDR3 DNA reads TGTGCCAGCAGCTTAGCGCTAGCCCAAGAGACCCAGTACTTC. The chain combines TRBV7-2 with TRBJ2-5; TRBD2 is a possible D gene (5 bases). The germline V and J ends were trimmed by 0 bases and 1 base, with 6 bases remaining between them. CDR3 size: 14 residues. In germline, CDR1 is SGHTA, CDR2 FQGNSA.

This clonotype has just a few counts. The CDR3 DNA follows: TGTGCCACCAAGGGGGTTGGAGTCACTGAAGCTTTCTTT. It yields the protein CATKGVGVTEAFF. The genes are TRBV19 and TRBJ1-1; D perhaps matches TRBD1 (6 bases). CDR1 and CDR2 from the germline V gene are LNHDA and SQIVND (reference sequence). Deletions cut 10 bases from V and 4 bases from J, with 16 bases between. The CDR3 has 13 amino acids.